This T cell receptor beta chain was found in a study of blood T cell repertoires in COVID-19. In the study overall: COVID-19 samples from acute and convalescent phases originated in the United States, Italy and Spain.

The table came from immunoSEQ multiplex PCR; TCRdb's copy has only in-frame clones and leaves some out. Of about 79,000 clones in the sample, roughly 90% are singletons; the top ten hold approximately 15%. What was sequenced was peripheral blood. This receptor was identified in an older man with active or convalescent COVID-19.

CDR3 DNA: TGCGCCAGCAGTGAGTGGCGGGCCGGGCTGACAGATACGCAGTATTTT. This codes for CASSEWRAGLTDTQYF. The rearrangement links TRBV10-1 to TRBJ2-3; D perhaps matches TRBD2 (5 bases). CDR3 size: 16 residues. V was pared by 1 base and J by 3 bases, with 14 bases between. CDR1 WNHNN and CDR2 SYGVQD come from the germline V gene (reference sequence).